A selection of T cell receptor beta chains follows, all from one sample in a study of T-cell reconstitution after alpha-beta-depleted transplantation in children. Using its own MiXCR run on the PCR reads, TCRdb lists one record per CDR3 protein. Among some 200,000 distinct CDR3 sequences listed, 6.3% were seen once. The source was PBMCs, collected before TCRalphabeta/CD19-depleted stem cell transplant. These receptors came from a girl under three years old with combined immunodeficiency, due to receive a stem cell transplant. The conserved cysteine and the conserved F or W are not part of the CDR3 here.

v_call	j_call	cdr3_aa
TRBV7-2	TRBJ2-7	ASSLEGSVYEQY
TRBV9	TRBJ2-3	ASSVAVRTDTQY
TRBV30	TRBJ2-7	AWSKPTADSYEQY
TRBV7-3	TRBJ2-7	ASSLTGTYEQY
TRBV19	TRBJ2-7	ASSIASGQGANEQY
TRBV19	TRBJ1-2	ASSAGGGAYGYT
TRBV11-2	TRBJ2-4	ASSLRPPTSGVGGNIQY
TRBV3-1	TRBJ1-1	ASSQGQGRLGAF
TRBV20-1	TRBJ2-1	SATRTQQRAHNEQF
TRBV5-8	TRBJ2-7	ASSFTGSVGSYEQY
TRBV9	TRBJ2-5	ASSVVGGQGFGETQY
TRBV5-1	TRBJ2-1	ASSLENVGYNEQF
TRBV4-1	TRBJ2-5	ASSQVLAEQETQY
TRBV9	TRBJ2-6	ASTGQGSSGANVLT
TRBV6-5	TRBJ2-3	ASSYSLAGGLDTQY
TRBV2	TRBJ2-7	ASSDGRGPSYEQY
TRBV19	TRBJ2-1	ASSTPYLRDRVIRNYNEQF
TRBV4-1	TRBJ2-4	ASSQESRGNNIQY
TRBV12-3/TRBV12-4	TRBJ2-4	ASSLWEGGNIQY
TRBV14	TRBJ1-1	ASSWTGYGTEAF
TRBV7-6	TRBJ2-3	ASSTGVGTDTQY
TRBV29-1	TRBJ2-1	SVLTSNEQF
TRBV29-1	TRBJ2-5	SPTLAEETQY
TRBV29-1	TRBJ2-4	SVVLSLAKNIQY
TRBV19	TRBJ2-7	ASSNTGHGNYEQY
TRBV12-3/TRBV12-4	TRBJ2-1	ASSLRLDEQF
TRBV20-1	TRBJ2-1	SAPTESKYNEQF
TRBV29-1	TRBJ2-4	SAVAGTGWDIQY
TRBV30	TRBJ2-5	AWSFRAARQETQY
TRBV4-3	TRBJ2-1	ASSHSPALAGVYNEQF
TRBV20-1	TRBJ1-2	SANSGLYGYT
TRBV5-1	TRBJ1-1	ASTWSDPVNTEAF
TRBV27	TRBJ1-4	ASSPQGRDGEKLF
TRBV7-9	TRBJ2-1	ASSRARGSYTDEQF
TRBV7-2	TRBJ2-1	ASSKSVGGRDRLSSYNEQF
TRBV29-1	TRBJ2-1	SVVDRSSYNEQF